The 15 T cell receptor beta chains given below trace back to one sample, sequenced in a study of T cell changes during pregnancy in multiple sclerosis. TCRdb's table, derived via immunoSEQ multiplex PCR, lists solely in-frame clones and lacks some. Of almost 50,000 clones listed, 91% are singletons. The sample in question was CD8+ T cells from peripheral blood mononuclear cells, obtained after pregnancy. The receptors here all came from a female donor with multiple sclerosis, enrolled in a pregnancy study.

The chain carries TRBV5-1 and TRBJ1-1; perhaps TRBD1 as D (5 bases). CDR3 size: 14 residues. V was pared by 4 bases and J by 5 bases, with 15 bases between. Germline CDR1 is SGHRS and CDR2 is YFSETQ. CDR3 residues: CASSGQGGETEAFF. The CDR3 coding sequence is TGCGCCAGCAGCGGGCAGGGAGGGGAAACTGAAGCTTTCTTT.

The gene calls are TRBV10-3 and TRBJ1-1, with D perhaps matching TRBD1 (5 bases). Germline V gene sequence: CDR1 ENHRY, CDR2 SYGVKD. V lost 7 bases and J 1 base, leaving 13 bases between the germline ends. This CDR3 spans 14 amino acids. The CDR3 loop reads CAIIALGGNTEAFF. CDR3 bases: TGTGCCATCATTGCCCTCGGGGGGAACACTGAAGCTTTCTTT.

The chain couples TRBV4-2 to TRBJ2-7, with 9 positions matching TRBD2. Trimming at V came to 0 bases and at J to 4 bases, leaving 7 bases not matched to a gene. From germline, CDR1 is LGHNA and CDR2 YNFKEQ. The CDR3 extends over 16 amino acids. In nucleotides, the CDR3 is TGTGCCAGCAGCCAAGATGACGGCGGGGGGGCATACGAGCAGTACTTC. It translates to CASSQDDGGGAYEQYF.

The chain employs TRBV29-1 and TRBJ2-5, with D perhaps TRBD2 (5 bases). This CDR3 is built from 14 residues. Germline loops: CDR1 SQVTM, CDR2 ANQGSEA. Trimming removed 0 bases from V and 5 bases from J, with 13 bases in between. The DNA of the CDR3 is TGCAGCGTTGAAGATCTGGCAGGCGGGGAGACCCAGTACTTC. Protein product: CSVEDLAGGETQYF.

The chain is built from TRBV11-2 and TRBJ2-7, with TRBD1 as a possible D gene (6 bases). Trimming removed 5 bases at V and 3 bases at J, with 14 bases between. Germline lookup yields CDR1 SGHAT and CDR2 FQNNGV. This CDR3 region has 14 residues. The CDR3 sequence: CASSRRDTYYEQYF. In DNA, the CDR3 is TGTGCCAGCAGCCGCCGGGACACCTACTACGAGCAGTACTTC.

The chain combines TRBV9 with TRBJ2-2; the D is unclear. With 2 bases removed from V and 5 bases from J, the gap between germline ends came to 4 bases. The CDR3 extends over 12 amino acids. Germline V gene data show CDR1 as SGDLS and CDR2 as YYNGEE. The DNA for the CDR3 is TGTGCCAGCAGCGTCAGGACCGGGGAGCTGTTTTTT. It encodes CASSVRTGELFF.

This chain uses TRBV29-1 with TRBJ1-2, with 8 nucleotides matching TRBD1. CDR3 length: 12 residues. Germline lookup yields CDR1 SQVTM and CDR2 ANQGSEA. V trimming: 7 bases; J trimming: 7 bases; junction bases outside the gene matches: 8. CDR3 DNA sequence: TGCAGCGATAAACAGGGGGAGCTTGGCTACACCTTC. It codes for CSDKQGELGYTF. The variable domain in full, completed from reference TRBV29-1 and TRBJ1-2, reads SAVISQKPSRDICQRGTSLTIQCQVDSQVTMMFWYRQQPGQSLTLIATANQGSEATYESGFVIDKFPISRPNLTFSTLTVSNMSPEDSSIYLCSDKQGELGYTFGSGTRLTVV.

This chain's CDR3 is CASSLGPEYNSPLHF. The CDR3 DNA reads TGTGCCAGCAGCTTAGGCCCGGAGTATAATTCACCCCTCCACTTT. The genes are TRBV11-2 and TRBJ1-6; D is undetermined. CDR3 length: 15 amino acids. Germline loops: CDR1 SGHAT, CDR2 FQNNGV. Trimming took off 1 base at V and 4 bases at J, with 8 bases between the two ends.

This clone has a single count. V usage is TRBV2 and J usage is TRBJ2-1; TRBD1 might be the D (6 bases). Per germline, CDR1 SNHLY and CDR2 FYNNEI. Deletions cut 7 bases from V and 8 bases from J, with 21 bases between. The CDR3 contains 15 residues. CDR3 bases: TGTGCCAGCACAGCCGGACAGTCGTTTAGGGATGAGCAGTTCTTC. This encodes CASTAGQSFRDEQFF.

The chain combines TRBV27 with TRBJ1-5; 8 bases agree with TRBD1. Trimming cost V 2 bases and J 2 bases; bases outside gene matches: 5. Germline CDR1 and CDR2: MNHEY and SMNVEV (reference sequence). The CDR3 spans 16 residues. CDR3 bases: TGTGCCAGCAGTTTAACCGGACAGGGTGGCAATCAGCCCCAGCATTTT. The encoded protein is CASSLTGQGGNQPQHF.

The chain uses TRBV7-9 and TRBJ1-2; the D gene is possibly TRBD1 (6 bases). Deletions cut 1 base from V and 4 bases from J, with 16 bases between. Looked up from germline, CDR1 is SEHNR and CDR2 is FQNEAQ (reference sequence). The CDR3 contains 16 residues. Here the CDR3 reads CASSLDTFGQSYGYTF. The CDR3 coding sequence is TGTGCCAGCAGCTTAGATACTTTCGGACAGAGCTATGGCTACACCTTC.

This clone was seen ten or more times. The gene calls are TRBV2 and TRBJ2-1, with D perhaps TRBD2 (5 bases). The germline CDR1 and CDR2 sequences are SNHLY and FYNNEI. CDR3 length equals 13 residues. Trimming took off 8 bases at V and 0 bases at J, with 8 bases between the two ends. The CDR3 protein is CASFGGSYNEQFF. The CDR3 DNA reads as TGTGCCAGCTTCGGAGGCTCCTACAATGAGCAGTTCTTC.

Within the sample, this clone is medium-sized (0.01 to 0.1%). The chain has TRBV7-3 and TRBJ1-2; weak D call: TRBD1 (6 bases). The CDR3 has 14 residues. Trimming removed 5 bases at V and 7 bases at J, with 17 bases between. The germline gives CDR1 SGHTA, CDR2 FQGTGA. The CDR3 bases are TGTGCCAGCAGCCCAGGGACACCCCGTGGTGGCTACACCTTC. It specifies CASSPGTPRGGYTF.

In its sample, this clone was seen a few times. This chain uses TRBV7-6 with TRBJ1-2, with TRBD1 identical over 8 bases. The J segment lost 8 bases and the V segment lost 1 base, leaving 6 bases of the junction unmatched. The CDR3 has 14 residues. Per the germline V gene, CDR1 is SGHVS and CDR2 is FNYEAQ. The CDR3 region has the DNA TGTGCCAGCAGCTTAGGGACTAGACAGGGGGGCTACACCTTC. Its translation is CASSLGTRQGGYTF.

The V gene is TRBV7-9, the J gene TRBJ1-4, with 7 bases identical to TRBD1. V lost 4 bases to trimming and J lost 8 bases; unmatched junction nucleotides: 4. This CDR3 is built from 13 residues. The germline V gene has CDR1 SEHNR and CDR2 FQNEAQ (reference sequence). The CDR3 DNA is TGTGCCAGCAGCTCCGGGACAGAGGAAAAACTGTTTTTT. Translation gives CASSSGTEEKLFF. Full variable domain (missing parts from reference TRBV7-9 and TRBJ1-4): DTGVSQNPRHKITKRGQNVTFRCDPISEHNRLYWYRQTLGQGPEFLTYFQNEAQLEKSRLLSDRFSAERPKGSFSTLEIQRTEQGDSAMYLCASSSGTEEKLFFGSGTQLSVL.